These 9 T cell receptor beta chains were all obtained from the same sample, sequenced in a study of blood T cells in healthy people across ages. Primers used in a second PCR of roughly 6 to 12 cycles were a sample-barcoded 5' primer and a J-beta primer mix. Via MiXCR, TCRdb re-called the 5' RACE reads, giving one row per CDR3 protein. The profile covers some 760,000 distinct CDR3 sequences, with more than 20% appearing a single time and 9% to 9.5% taken by the ten largest. Separately, the same data were catalogued under a study of T cells of mothers and their children.

Sequencing was performed on blood. Every receptor here comes from a boy between 10 and 17 years old in good health.

This clonotype was seen more than once but under ten times. This chain joins TRBV29-1 and TRBJ2-7, with 8 bases lining up with TRBD1. The CDR3 is made up of 14 amino acids. J was trimmed by 5 bases and V by 4 bases; bases with no gene match: 10. Germline-derived CDR1 and CDR2 are SQVTM and ANQGSEA. The CDR3 here is CSVAGVTGVHEQYF. CDR3 DNA: TGCAGCGTTGCCGGGGTGACAGGGGTACACGAGCAGTACTTC.

The sample holds a few counts of this clonotype. The chain combines TRBV11-2 with TRBJ2-7; a possible D gene is TRBD2 (6 bases). The CDR3 sequence is 14 residues long. Germline-derived CDR1 and CDR2 are SGHAT and FQNNGV. V was cut by 0 bases and J by 5 bases, with 11 bases left in between. Here the CDR3 DNA reads TGTGCCAGCAGCTTAGATCTCGCGGGGAACGAGCAGTACTTC. Translating it yields CASSLDLAGNEQYF.

The chain has TRBV9 and TRBJ1-1, with TRBD1 matching over 8 bases. V lost 4 bases and J lost 3; bases outside the gene matches: 11. This CDR3 has 16 amino acids. From germline, CDR1 is SGDLS and CDR2 YYNGEE. DNA of the CDR3: TGTGCCAGCAGCCCCCGGGACAGGTACTGGGACACTGAAGCTTTCTTT. Residues: CASSPRDRYWDTEAFF.

Only a few counts were recorded for this clonotype. The chain couples TRBV10-3 to TRBJ1-1; a weak D match, TRBD1 (6 bases). Trimming left V 10 bases short and J 0 bases short, with 12 bases between. CDR3 size: 13 residues. The germline V gene encodes CDR1 ENHRY and CDR2 SYGVKD. CDR3 in amino acids: CATRQDLNTEAFF. In DNA, the CDR3 is TGTGCCACGAGACAGGACCTGAACACTGAAGCTTTCTTT.

Here the CDR3 reads CASSPWRPPGEQYF. The DNA of the CDR3 is TGTGCCAGCTCACCATGGAGACCACCTGGCGAGCAGTACTTC. V gene TRBV18 combines with J gene TRBJ2-7; D call uncertain. Trimming removed 2 bases from V and 6 bases from J, with 14 bases in between. CDR1 and CDR2 (germline): KGHSH, LQKENI. The CDR3 is made up of 14 amino acids. Looking up the rest from reference TRBV18 and TRBJ2-7 gives the full variable domain: NAGVMQNPRHLVRRRGQEARLRCSPMKGHSHVYWYRQLPEEGLKFMVYLQKENIIDESGMPKERFSAEFPKEGPSILRIQQVVRGDSAAYFCASSPWRPPGEQYFGPGTRLTVT.

V and J are TRBV21-1 and TRBJ2-5; the table's D call, TRBD2, has no DNA check behind it. TRBV21-1 is noted as a pseudogene. The CDR3 runs 16 residues. The CDR3 is CASSKAWPSGWETQYF. The CDR3 DNA sequence: TGTGCCAGCAGCAAAGCGTGGCCTAGCGGGTGGGAGACCCAGTACTTC.

V usage is TRBV3-1 and J usage is TRBJ2-5; no clear D gene. The J call may be in error: the DNA end matches TRBJ2-7 better. The CDR3 has 14 residues. Germline lookup yields CDR1 LGHDT and CDR2 YNNKEL (reference sequence). In nucleotides, the CDR3 is TGTGCCAGCAGCCAAGATGTGTTGGGCTACGAGCAGTACTTC. Residues: CASSQDVLGYEQYF.

The rearrangement joins TRBV4-3 to TRBJ2-2; unclear D gene. CDR1 is LGHNA, CDR2 YSLEER, per germline. The CDR3 contains 13 residues. Trimming removed 1 base from V and 7 bases from J, with 7 bases in between. CDR3 in DNA: TGCGCCAGCAGCCAAGTGGGCCTCGGGGAGCTGTTTTTT. Encoded protein: CASSQVGLGELFF.

This clonotype was counted between two and nine times. V usage is TRBV4-3 and J usage is TRBJ2-5; D perhaps matches TRBD1 (6 bases). Germline CDR1 is LGHNA and CDR2 is YSLEER. V lost 5 bases to trimming and J lost 4 bases, with 17 bases between them. The CDR3 extends over 15 amino acids. The CDR3 DNA sequence: TGCGCCAGCAGCGTCTCAGGGGAAGCGGTAGAGACCCAGTACTTC. Translated, it gives CASSVSGEAVETQYF.